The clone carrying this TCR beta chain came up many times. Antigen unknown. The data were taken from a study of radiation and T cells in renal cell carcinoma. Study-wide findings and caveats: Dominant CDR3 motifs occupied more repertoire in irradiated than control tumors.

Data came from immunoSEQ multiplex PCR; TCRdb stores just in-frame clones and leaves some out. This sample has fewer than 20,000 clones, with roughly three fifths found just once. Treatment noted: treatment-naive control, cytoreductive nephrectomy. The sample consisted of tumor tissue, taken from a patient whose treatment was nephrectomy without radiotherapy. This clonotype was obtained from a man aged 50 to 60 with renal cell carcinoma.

The CDR3: CACSLGLAVHGELFF. CDR3 sequence (DNA): TGTGCCTGCAGCCTGGGGTTGGCCGTGCACGGGGAGCTGTTTTTT. The chain joins TRBV30 to TRBJ2-2, with unresolved D. V lost 6 bases to trimming and J lost 7 bases, with 21 bases between them. CDR1 GTSNPN and CDR2 SVGIG come from the germline V gene (reference sequence). CDR3 length: 15 amino acids.